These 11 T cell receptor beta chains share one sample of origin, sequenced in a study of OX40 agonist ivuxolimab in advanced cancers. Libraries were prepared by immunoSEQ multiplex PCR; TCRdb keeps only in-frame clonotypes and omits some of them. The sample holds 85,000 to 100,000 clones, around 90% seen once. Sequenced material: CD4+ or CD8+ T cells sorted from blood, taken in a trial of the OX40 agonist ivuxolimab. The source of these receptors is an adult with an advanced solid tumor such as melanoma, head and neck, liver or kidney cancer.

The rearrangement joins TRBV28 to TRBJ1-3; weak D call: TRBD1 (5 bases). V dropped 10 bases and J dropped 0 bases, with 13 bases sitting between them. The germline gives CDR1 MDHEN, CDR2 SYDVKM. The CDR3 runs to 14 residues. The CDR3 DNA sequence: TGTGCCACCTTAGACAGAGTCTCTGGAAACACCATATATTTT. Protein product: CATLDRVSGNTIYF.

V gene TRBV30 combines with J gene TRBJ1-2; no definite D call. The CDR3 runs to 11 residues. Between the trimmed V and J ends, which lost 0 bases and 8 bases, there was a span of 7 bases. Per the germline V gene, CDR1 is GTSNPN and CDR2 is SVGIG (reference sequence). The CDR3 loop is CAWSVHSGYTF. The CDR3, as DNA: TGTGCCTGGAGTGTACATAGCGGCTACACCTTC.

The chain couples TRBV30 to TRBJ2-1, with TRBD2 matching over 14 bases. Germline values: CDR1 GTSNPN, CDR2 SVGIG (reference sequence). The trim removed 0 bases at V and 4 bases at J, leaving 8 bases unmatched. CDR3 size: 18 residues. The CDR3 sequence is CAWSVIGTSGGLYNEQFF. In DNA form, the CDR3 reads TGTGCCTGGAGTGTAATAGGGACTAGCGGGGGACTATACAATGAGCAGTTCTTC.

The CDR3 loop reads CASSPQGEQETQYF. CDR3 nucleotide sequence: TGTGCCAGCTCACCGCAGGGGGAGCAAGAGACCCAGTACTTC. V is TRBV18 and J is TRBJ2-5; TRBD1 matches at 7 bases. This CDR3 is 14 amino acids long. The J segment lost 2 bases and the V segment lost 3 bases, leaving 3 bases of the junction unmatched. Germline V lookup: CDR1 KGHSH, CDR2 LQKENI.

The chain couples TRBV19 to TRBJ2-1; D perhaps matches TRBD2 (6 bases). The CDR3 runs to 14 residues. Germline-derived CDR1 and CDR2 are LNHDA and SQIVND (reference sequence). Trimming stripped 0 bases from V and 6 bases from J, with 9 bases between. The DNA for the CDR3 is TGTGCCAGTAGTATAGATCCCGGGGGCAATGAGCAGTTCTTC. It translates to CASSIDPGGNEQFF.

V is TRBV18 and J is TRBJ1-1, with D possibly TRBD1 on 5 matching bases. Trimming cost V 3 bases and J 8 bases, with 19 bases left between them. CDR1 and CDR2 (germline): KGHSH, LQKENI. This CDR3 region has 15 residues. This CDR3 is CASSPSDKMGREAFF. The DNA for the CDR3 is TGTGCCAGCTCACCCTCGGACAAGATGGGGAGGGAAGCTTTCTTT. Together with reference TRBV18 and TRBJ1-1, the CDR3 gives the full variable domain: NAGVMQNPRHLVRRRGQEARLRCSPMKGHSHVYWYRQLPEEGLKFMVYLQKENIIDESGMPKERFSAEFPKEGPSILRIQQVVRGDSAAYFCASSPSDKMGREAFFGQGTRLTVV.

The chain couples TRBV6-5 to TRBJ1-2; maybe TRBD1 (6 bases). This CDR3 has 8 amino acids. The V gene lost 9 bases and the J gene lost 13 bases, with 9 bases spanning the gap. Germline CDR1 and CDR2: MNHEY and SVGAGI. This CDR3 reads CARGGGTF. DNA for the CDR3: TGTGCCAGAGGAGGGGGCACCTTC.

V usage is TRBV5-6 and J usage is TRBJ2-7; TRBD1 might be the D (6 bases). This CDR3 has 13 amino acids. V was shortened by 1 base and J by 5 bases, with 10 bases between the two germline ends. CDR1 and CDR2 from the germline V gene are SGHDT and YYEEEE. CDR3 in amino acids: CASSLLDSHEQYF. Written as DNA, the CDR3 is TGTGCCAGCAGCTTGCTGGACAGCCACGAGCAGTACTTC.

The CDR3 DNA sequence: TGTGCCTGGAGTGTAAACTACGAGCAGTACTTC. Residues: CAWSVNYEQYF. V gene TRBV30 combines with J gene TRBJ2-7, with D unresolved. V lost 0 bases, J lost 3 bases, and 3 bases lay in between. CDR3 length equals 11 residues. Per germline, CDR1 GTSNPN and CDR2 SVGIG (reference sequence).

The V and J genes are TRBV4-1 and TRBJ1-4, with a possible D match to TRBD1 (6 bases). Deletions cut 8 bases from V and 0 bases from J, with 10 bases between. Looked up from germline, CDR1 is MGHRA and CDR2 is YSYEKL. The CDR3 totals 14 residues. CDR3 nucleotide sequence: TGCGCCAGCGGCCGACAGGCAACTAATGAAAAACTGTTTTTT. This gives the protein CASGRQATNEKLFF.

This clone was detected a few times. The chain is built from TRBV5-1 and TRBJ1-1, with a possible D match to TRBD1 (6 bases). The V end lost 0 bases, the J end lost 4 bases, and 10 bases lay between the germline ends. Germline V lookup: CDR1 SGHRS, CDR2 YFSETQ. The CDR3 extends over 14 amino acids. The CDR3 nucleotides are TGCGCCAGCAGCTTGGGGACAGAGTTCACTGAAGCTTTCTTT. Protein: CASSLGTEFTEAFF.